Listed here is a single T cell receptor beta chain. This CDR3 is 16 amino acids long. CDR1 is SGDLS, CDR2 YYNGEE, per germline. Trimming removed 0 bases from V and 0 bases from J, with 10 bases in between. The entry originates in a study of T-cell memory formation after mild COVID-19. TCRdb reprocessed the 5' RACE reads via MiXCR and lists one record per CDR3 protein. The repertoire holds some 280,000 distinct CDR3 sequences, with about a sixth as singletons. The sequenced sample consisted of PBMCs or a T cell subset sorted from them (not recorded which). The V call is TRBV9, the J call TRBJ1-3; D gene unclear. This clonotype was obtained from a man younger than 35 who had mild COVID-19 (a few samples of this study predate the infection). Cell type and time point are not known. CDR3 amino acids: CASSVVPGSSGNTIYF. DNA for the CDR3: TGTGCCAGCAGCGTAGTCCCCGGTAGCTCTGGAAACACCATATATTTT.